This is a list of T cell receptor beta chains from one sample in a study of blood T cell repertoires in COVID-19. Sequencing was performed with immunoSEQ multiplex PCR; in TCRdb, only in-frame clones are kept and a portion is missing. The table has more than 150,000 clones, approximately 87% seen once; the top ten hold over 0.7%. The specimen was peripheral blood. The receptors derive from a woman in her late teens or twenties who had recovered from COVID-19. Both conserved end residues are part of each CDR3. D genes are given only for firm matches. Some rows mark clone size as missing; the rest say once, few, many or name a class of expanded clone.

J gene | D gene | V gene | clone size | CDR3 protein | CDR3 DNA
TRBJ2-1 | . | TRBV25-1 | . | CASRGDSILNEQFF | TGTGCCAGCAGGGGTGACAGTATCTTGAATGAGCAGTTCTTC
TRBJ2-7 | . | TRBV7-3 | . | CASSLEYGRVYEQYF | TGTGCCAGCAGCTTAGAATATGGCAGGGTCTACGAGCAGTACTTC
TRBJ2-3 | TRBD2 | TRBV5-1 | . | CASSLAWTSGSGDTQYF | TGCGCCAGCAGCTTGGCCTGGACTAGCGGGAGTGGAGATACGCAGTATTTT
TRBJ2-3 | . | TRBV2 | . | CASSEGADTQYF | TGTGCCAGTTCCGAGGGCGCAGATACGCAGTATTTT
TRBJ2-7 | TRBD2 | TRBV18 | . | CASSPGIRSGGTTYEQYF | TGTGCCAGCTCACCAGGTATTCGGTCGGGCGGGACTACCTACGAGCAGTACTTC
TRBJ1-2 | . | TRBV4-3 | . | CASSQDKGVVFGYTF | TGCGCCAGCAGCCAAGATAAGGGAGTAGTATTTGGCTACACCTTC
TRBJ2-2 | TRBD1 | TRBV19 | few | CASKGTGDTGELFF | TGTGCCAGTAAAGGGACAGGGGACACCGGGGAGCTGTTTTTT
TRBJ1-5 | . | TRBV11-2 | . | CASSLGQLQPQHF | TGTGCCAGCAGCTTAGGACAGCTTCAGCCCCAGCATTTT
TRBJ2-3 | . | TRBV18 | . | CATSGGATDTQYF | TGTGCCACCTCAGGGGGGGCCACAGATACGCAGTATTTT
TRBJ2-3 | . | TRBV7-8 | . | CASSQQADTQYF | TGTGCCAGCAGCCAACAGGCAGATACGCAGTATTTT
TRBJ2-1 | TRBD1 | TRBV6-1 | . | CASSEDRGSYNEQFF | TGTGCCAGCAGTGAAGACAGGGGGTCCTACAATGAGCAGTTCTTC
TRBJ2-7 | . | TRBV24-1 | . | CATSPGTYRGEQYF | TGTGCCACCAGTCCCGGGACTTATCGCGGGGAGCAGTACTTC
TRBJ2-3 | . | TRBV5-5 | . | CASSHPIPGFPDTQYF | TGTGCCAGCAGCCATCCCATCCCAGGGTTCCCAGATACGCAGTATTTT
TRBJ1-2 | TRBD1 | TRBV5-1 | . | CASSLTGGHYGYTF | TGCGCCAGCAGCTTGACAGGGGGCCACTATGGCTACACCTTC
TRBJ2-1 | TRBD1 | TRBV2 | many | CASSENRGGNEQFF | TGTGCCAGCAGTGAAAACAGGGGTGGAAATGAGCAGTTCTTC
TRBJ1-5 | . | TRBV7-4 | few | CASSLLGERQPQHF | TGTGCCAGCAGCCTCCTCGGGGAAAGACAGCCCCAGCATTTT
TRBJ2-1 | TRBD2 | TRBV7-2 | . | CASSHFSAGGRYNEQFF | TGTGCCAGCAGCCACTTTTCAGCGGGAGGGCGTTACAATGAGCAGTTCTTC
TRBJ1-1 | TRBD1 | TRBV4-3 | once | CASNRGGSMNTEAFF | TGCGCCAGCAACAGGGGGGGCTCCATGAACACTGAAGCTTTCTTT
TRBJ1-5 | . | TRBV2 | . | CASSEWGLGNQPQHF | TGTGCCAGCAGTGAGTGGGGACTGGGCAATCAGCCCCAGCATTTT
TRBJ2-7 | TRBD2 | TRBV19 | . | CASSGGYYEQYF | TGTGCCAGTTCGGGAGGTTACTACGAGCAGTACTTC
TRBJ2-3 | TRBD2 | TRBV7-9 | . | CASSPGLAFTDTQYF | TGTGCCAGCAGTCCCGGACTAGCGTTCACAGATACGCAGTATTTT
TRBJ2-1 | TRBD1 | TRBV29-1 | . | CSVTGDYNEQFF | TGCAGTGTGACAGGGGATTACAATGAGCAGTTCTTC
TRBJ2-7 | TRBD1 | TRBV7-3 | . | CASSHGQGYEQYF | TGTGCCAGCAGCCACGGACAGGGCTACGAGCAGTACTTC
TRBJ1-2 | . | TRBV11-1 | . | CASSLGTLNYGYTF | TGTGCCAGCAGCTTGGGGACACTTAACTATGGCTACACCTTC
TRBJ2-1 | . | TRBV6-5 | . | CASSYFARDGNEQFF | TGTGCCAGCAGTTACTTTGCCAGGGATGGGAATGAGCAGTTCTTC
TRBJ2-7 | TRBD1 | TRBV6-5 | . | CASSYSGTEVREQYF | TGTGCCAGCAGTTACTCGGGGACAGAAGTAAGGGAGCAGTACTTC
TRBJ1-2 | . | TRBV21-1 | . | CASNEGNYGYTF | TGTGCCAGCAATGAGGGAAACTATGGCTACACCTTC
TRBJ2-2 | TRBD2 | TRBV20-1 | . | CSASDQAGTNTGELFF | TGCAGTGCTAGTGACCAAGCGGGGACGAACACCGGGGAGCTGTTTTTT
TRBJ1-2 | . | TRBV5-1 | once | CASSHDGVYGYTF | TGCGCCAGCAGCCACGACGGGGTTTATGGCTACACCTTC
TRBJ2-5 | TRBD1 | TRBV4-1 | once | CASSQEGTGLQETQYF | TGCGCCAGCAGCCAAGAAGGGACAGGGTTACAAGAGACCCAGTACTTC
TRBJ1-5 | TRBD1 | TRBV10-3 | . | CAISEKQGINSNQPQHF | TGTGCCATCAGTGAGAAACAGGGGATCAATAGCAATCAGCCCCAGCATTTT
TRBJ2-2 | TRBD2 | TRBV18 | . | CASSPSLSGGPNTGELFF | TGTGCCAGCTCACCTAGCCTTAGCGGGGGCCCGAACACCGGGGAGCTGTTTTTT
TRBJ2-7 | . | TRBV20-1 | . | CSAGHSYEQYF | TGCAGTGCGGGACACTCCTACGAGCAGTACTTC
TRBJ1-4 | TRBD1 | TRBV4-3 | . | CASSQGPMTGINEKLFF | TGCGCCAGCAGCCAAGGGCCTATGACAGGGATTAATGAAAAACTGTTTTTT
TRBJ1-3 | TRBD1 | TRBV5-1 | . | CASSFRTGGTGNTIYF | TGCGCCAGCAGCTTCCGGACAGGGGGAACTGGAAACACCATATATTTT
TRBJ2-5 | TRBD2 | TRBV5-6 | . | CASSLGLAGGSLGETQYF | TGTGCCAGCAGCCTCGGACTAGCGGGGGGCTCGCTAGGGGAGACCCAGTACTTC
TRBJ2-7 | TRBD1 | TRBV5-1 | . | CASSLAPGTGGLSYEQYF | TGCGCCAGCAGCTTGGCCCCCGGGACAGGGGGCCTCTCCTACGAGCAGTACTTC
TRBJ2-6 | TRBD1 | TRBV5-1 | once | CASSLAYGTALSGANVLTF | TGCGCCAGCAGCTTGGCCTACGGGACAGCCCTCTCTGGGGCCAACGTCCTGACTTTC
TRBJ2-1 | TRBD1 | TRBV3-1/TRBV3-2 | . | CASSQESSTGTHEQFF | TGTGCCAGCAGCCAAGAAAGCTCGACAGGGACGCATGAGCAGTTCTTC
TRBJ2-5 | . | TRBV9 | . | CASSVWDTNQETQYF | TGTGCCAGCAGCGTATGGGACACCAACCAAGAGACCCAGTACTTC
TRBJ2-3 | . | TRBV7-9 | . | CASSLFQGPDTQYF | TGTGCCAGCAGCTTGTTCCAGGGCCCAGATACGCAGTATTTT